Listed here are 22 T cell receptor beta chains from one sample, sequenced in a study of response to subunit inactivated influenza vaccine (dated by TCRdb to 2017 to 2018). Receptor libraries were prepared by RT-PCR. Sequencing was carried out with an Illumina HiSeq 2500. TCRdb cleaned the public reads at Q25 with fastp, built clones with MiXCR and kept in-frame beta chains. Under each unique CDR3 protein, matching rows form one entry showing the most common genes and DNA. Recorded for this sample are roughly 170,000 distinct CDR3 sequences; around 9% of them occurred a single time. Of the sample, under 13% falls within the top ten clones. This material consisted of non-naive T cells sorted from PBMCs, taken on the day of vaccination. Sample cell subset or site, as interpreted from the label and publication: memory T cell fraction. The source of these receptors is a man aged 50 to 60 who received an inactivated influenza vaccine. Donor details come from another sample of the same person, matched by shared clones.

This clonotype has only a few counts. The chain employs TRBV19 and TRBJ2-5; 9 bases are shared with TRBD1. V lost 6 bases and J lost 5; bases outside the gene matches: 10. CDR3 length equals 15 residues. CDR1 is LNHDA, CDR2 SQIVND, per germline (reference sequence). CDR3 DNA sequence: TGTGCCAGTAGCCGATCTACAGGGGGCAGGGAGACCCAGTACTTC. Encoded protein: CASSRSTGGRETQYF. Full variable domain (outside the CDR3, taken from reference TRBV19 and TRBJ2-5): DGGITQSPKYLFRKEGQNVTLSCEQNLNHDAMYWYRQDPGQGLRLIYYSQIVNDFQKGDIAEGYSVSREKKESFPLTVTSAQKNPTAFYLCASSRSTGGRETQYFGPGTRLLVL.

In its sample, this clonotype was seen many times. The chain joins TRBV28 to TRBJ2-7; perhaps TRBD2 as D (6 bases). The CDR3 sequence is 15 residues long. CDR1 is MDHEN, CDR2 SYDVKM, per germline. Trimming cost V 6 bases and J 6 bases, with 21 bases left between them. CDR3 sequence reads: CASSRGTHGSSEQYF. The CDR3 nucleotides read TGTGCCAGCAGCCGAGGGACTCACGGGTCTTCCGAGCAGTACTTC.

This clonotype was seen a few times. CDR3 residues: CAPVVKGNTEAFF. CDR3 coding DNA: TGTGCCCCCGTGGTCAAGGGGAACACTGAAGCTTTCTTT. This chain joins TRBV30 and TRBJ1-1; D call uncertain. Deletions cut 8 bases from V and 1 base from J, with 14 bases between. Germline CDR1 and CDR2: GTSNPN and SVGIG (reference sequence). The CDR3 extends over 13 amino acids.

The CDR3: CASSHPAGANVLTF. The CDR3 DNA is TGTGCCAGCAGCCACCCAGCTGGGGCCAACGTCCTGACTTTC. The rearrangement uses TRBV7-9 and TRBJ2-6, with unresolved D. Trimming stripped 5 bases from V and 2 bases from J, with 7 bases between. The CDR3 consists of 14 residues. The V gene's germline CDR1 is SEHNR and CDR2 FQNEAQ (reference sequence).

This chain uses TRBV6-4 with TRBJ1-6, with 7 bases aligning to TRBD1. CDR3 length: 19 residues. Germline CDR1 is MRHNA and CDR2 is SNTAGT. V shed 3 bases and J 0 bases; nucleotides not matched to a gene: 11. The CDR3: CASSDRRAGGFSYNSPLHF. Here the CDR3 DNA reads TGTGCCAGCAGTGATCGGAGGGCAGGGGGTTTCTCCTATAATTCACCCCTCCACTTT.

The chain links TRBV15 to TRBJ1-2; D possibly corresponds to TRBD1 (6 bases). The CDR3 covers 16 residues. Looked up from germline, CDR1 is LNHNV and CDR2 is YYDKDF (reference sequence). The V end was cut by 0 bases, the J end by 6 bases, with 17 bases between. CDR3 region: CATSREFTGGSDGYTF. In DNA, the CDR3 is TGTGCCACCAGCAGAGAATTTACGGGGGGCTCGGATGGCTACACCTTC.

The chain couples TRBV7-9 to TRBJ1-2, with 12 bases identical to TRBD1. CDR3 length equals 16 residues. CDR1 and CDR2 from the germline V gene are SEHNR and FQNEAQ (reference sequence). Trimming removed 4 bases from V and 4 bases from J; junction bases left unmatched: 7. The DNA of the CDR3 is TGTGCCAGCAGCTCGGATCCGGGACAGGGGGCCTATGGCTACACCTTC. This encodes CASSSDPGQGAYGYTF.

This clonotype was counted only a few times. The V gene is TRBV20-1, the J gene TRBJ2-6; D possibly matches TRBD1 or TRBD2 (5 bases each). The CDR3 runs 15 residues. Germline CDR1 DFQATT, CDR2 SNEGSKA (reference sequence). V lost 3 bases, J lost 6 bases, and 15 bases lay in between. The CDR3 coding sequence is TGCAGTGCTAGCCGGGGCGACCTTAAGGCCAACGTCCTGACTTTC. Protein: CSASRGDLKANVLTF.

This clonotype was picked up a small number of times. V usage is TRBV7-8 and J usage is TRBJ2-3; tentatively, D is TRBD1 (6 bases). The V gene lost 4 bases and the J gene lost 3 bases, with 17 bases spanning the gap. CDR1 is SGHVS, CDR2 FQNEAQ, per germline. The CDR3 sequence is 16 residues long. The CDR3 spells CASSSRQVLGTDTQYF. For the CDR3, the DNA is TGTGCCAGCAGCTCCCGACAGGTCCTAGGGACAGATACGCAGTATTTT.

This clonotype appeared many times. V usage is TRBV11-2 and J usage is TRBJ1-1; the D gene is possibly TRBD1 (6 bases). CDR3 length: 13 residues. Per germline, CDR1 SGHAT and CDR2 FQNNGV. Trimming pared 5 bases from V and 4 bases from J, leaving 11 bases between. The CDR3 loop is CASSATGSTEAFF. The CDR3, as DNA: TGTGCCAGCAGCGCCACAGGGAGCACTGAAGCTTTCTTT. The whole variable domain, remainder taken from reference TRBV11-2 and TRBJ1-1, is EAGVAQSPRYKIIEKRQSVAFWCNPISGHATLYWYQQILGQGPKLLIQFQNNGVVDDSQLPKDRFSAERLKGVDSTLKIQPAKLEDSAVYLCASSATGSTEAFFGQGTRLTVV.

This clonotype has only a few counts. V usage is TRBV4-2 and J usage is TRBJ2-1; TRBD2 matches 10 bases. The V and J ends lost 1 base and 8 bases, in that order; junction bases with no gene match: 5. CDR1 and CDR2 (germline): LGHNA, YNFKEQ. The CDR3 totals 15 residues. The CDR3 protein is CASSQGTSGTDEQFF. In DNA form, the CDR3 reads TGTGCCAGCAGCCAAGGGACTAGCGGTACCGATGAGCAGTTCTTC.

The chain combines TRBV7-2 with TRBJ2-3; D not certain. Per germline, CDR1 SGHTA and CDR2 FQGNSA. The CDR3 loop spans 13 amino acids. Trimming took off 1 base at V and 5 bases at J, with 7 bases between the two ends. CDR3 sequence reads: CASSLGTLDTQYF. CDR3 sequence (DNA): TGTGCCAGCAGCTTAGGTACGCTAGATACGCAGTATTTT. Together with reference TRBV7-2 and TRBJ2-3, the CDR3 gives the full variable domain: GAGVSQSPSNKVTEKGKDVELRCDPISGHTALYWYRQSLGQGLEFLIYFQGNSAPDKSGLPSDRFSAERTGGSVSTLTIQRTQQEDSAVYLCASSLGTLDTQYFGPGTRLTVL.

This clonotype was counted only a few times. This chain connects TRBV21-1 to TRBJ2-3; TRBD2 was called by the table and not checked on the DNA. TRBV21-1 is recorded as a pseudogene. The CDR3 runs 22 residues. The CDR3 here is CASSKEAGPGLAGGPGTDTQYF. The CDR3 DNA sequence: TGTGCCAGCAGCAAAGAAGCAGGGCCGGGACTAGCGGGAGGGCCGGGCACAGATACGCAGTATTTT.

This clonotype came up a few times. This chain uses TRBV15 with TRBJ1-2, with D unresolved. Germline V lookup: CDR1 LNHNV, CDR2 YYDKDF (reference sequence). This CDR3 region has 14 residues. V dropped 1 base and J dropped 6 bases, with 12 bases sitting between them. The CDR3 here is CATSRVAQSDGYTF. CDR3 nucleotides: TGTGCCACCAGCAGAGTGGCCCAAAGTGATGGCTACACCTTC.

A few counts support this clonotype. The chain uses TRBV28 and TRBJ2-7; 9 bases map to TRBD1. V dropped 5 bases and J dropped 7; count of bases not matched to a gene: 15. Germline V gene lookup returns CDR1 MDHEN and CDR2 SYDVKM. The CDR3 is 16 residues long. The CDR3 is CASSPPVTGGQNEQYF. In DNA form, the CDR3 reads TGTGCCAGCAGTCCCCCCGTAACAGGGGGCCAGAATGAGCAGTACTTC.

This clonotype has a count of ten or more. The chain recombines TRBV12-3 or TRBV12-4 with TRBJ2-1; D uncertain. Trimming shortened V by 3 bases and J by 0 bases, and 9 bases separated the two germline ends. The length of the CDR3 is 15 residues. The CDR3 nucleotides are TGTGCCAGCAGTTTGGATCTGAGCTCCTACAATGAGCAGTTCTTC. It is translated as CASSLDLSSYNEQFF.

This clonotype came up a few times. The V call is TRBV29-1, the J call TRBJ1-2, with 9 positions matching TRBD1. This CDR3 spans 13 amino acids. Trimming at V came to 7 bases and at J to 6 bases, leaving 9 bases not matched to a gene. Germline V gene lookup returns CDR1 SQVTM and CDR2 ANQGSEA. In DNA form, the CDR3 reads TGCAGCGCCTCCGGGACAGGGATCAATGGCTACACCTTC. Its translation is CSASGTGINGYTF.

The chain is built from TRBV29-1 and TRBJ1-3; 8 bases agree with TRBD1. Germline-derived CDR1 and CDR2 are SQVTM and ANQGSEA. V dropped 7 bases and J dropped 4; count of bases not matched to a gene: 9. The CDR3 totals 14 residues. The CDR3 spells CSARQGKAGNTIYF. The CDR3 DNA sequence: TGCAGCGCCCGACAGGGGAAAGCCGGAAACACCATATATTTT.

This clonotype was observed a handful of times. The chain has TRBV5-1 and TRBJ2-5, with TRBD2 matching 10 bases. In germline, CDR1 is SGHRS, CDR2 YFSETQ. This CDR3 spans 16 amino acids. V lost 0 bases, J lost 1 base, and 3 bases stayed unmatched. CDR3 in amino acids: CASSLASSGGQETQYF. CDR3 bases: TGCGCCAGCAGCTTGGCCTCTAGCGGGGGCCAAGAGACCCAGTACTTC.

The chain couples TRBV6-1 to TRBJ2-1, with 8 bases that match TRBD2. Germline CDR1 MNHNS, CDR2 SASEGT. The CDR3 runs to 15 residues. The trim removed 9 bases at V and 6 bases at J, leaving 13 bases unmatched. In DNA, the CDR3 is TGTGCCAGTTGGGTGGGGAGCGGGAGATCCAATGAGCAGTTCTTC. This translates into CASWVGSGRSNEQFF.

This clonotype was counted a few times. The gene calls are TRBV28 and TRBJ1-4; maybe TRBD1 (5 bases). CDR3 length: 15 amino acids. Trimming took off 2 bases at V and 6 bases at J, with 13 bases between the two ends. Germline V gene data show CDR1 as MDHEN and CDR2 as SYDVKM. The CDR3 sequence is CASSLAPGFYEKLFF. The CDR3 coding sequence is TGTGCCAGCAGTTTAGCCCCAGGGTTTTATGAAAAACTGTTTTTT.

V usage is TRBV28 and J usage is TRBJ2-5, with TRBD1 identical over 9 bases. The germline V gene has CDR1 MDHEN and CDR2 SYDVKM. Germline trimming cut 6 bases from V and 5 bases from J; bases unmatched to any gene: 13. CDR3 length equals 16 residues. The CDR3 DNA sequence: TGTGCCAGCAGCAAACCCCGGGACAGGGTGGAGGAGACCCAGTACTTC. Translating it yields CASSKPRDRVEETQYF.